Listed here are 31 T cell receptor beta chains from one sample, sequenced in a study of beta chain features in type 1 diabetes (dated by TCRdb to 2017 to 2018). Library creation used the immunoSEQ multiplex PCR assay. All of the isolated RNA was reverse transcribed with the High Capacity cDNA Reverse Transcription Kit, so expressed TCRB transcripts were sequenced. In TCRdb, the immuneACCESS table is reduced to in-frame sequences with V and J assigned. These tables do not hold every clone; where another copy was compared, an unresolved V gene accounts for under half, and the others remain unexplained. A total of more than 300,000 clones appear in this sample, 8.5% to 10% of them only once. The biggest ten clones account for 0.55% to 0.75% of the sample. Their antigens are not known. Broader findings and caveats from the paper: A moderate but significant shortening of TCRB CDR3 length was observed in type 1 diabetes patients in all four CD4+ subsets.

The sample was central memory CD4+ T cells from blood. The receptor set was obtained from a man aged 25 to 40 with type 1 diabetes.

This clone was counted many times. The V call is TRBV10-3, the J call TRBJ2-7; 9 positions agree with TRBD2. Trimming took 2 bases from V and 5 from J; bases not matched to a gene: 7. CDR1 is ENHRY, CDR2 SYGVKD, per germline. The CDR3 loop spans 15 amino acids. As DNA, the CDR3 is TGTGCCATCAGTGAGGGGCTAGCGGGAACCGACGAGCAGTACTTC. Protein product: CAISEGLAGTDEQYF.

This clone was picked up many times. In DNA form, the CDR3 reads TGTGCCAGCAGAGTCGGGGGCGGTAATCAGCCCCAGCATTTT. It encodes CASRVGGGNQPQHF. This chain links TRBV28 with TRBJ1-5, with a weak D call TRBD1 (6 bases). Trimming cost V 6 bases and J 4 bases, with 13 bases left between them. The CDR3 is 14 residues long. The germline gives CDR1 MDHEN, CDR2 SYDVKM.

The gene calls are TRBV15 and TRBJ2-2; a weak D match, TRBD1 (5 bases). V was pared by 0 bases and J by 6 bases, with 14 bases between. Germline V lookup: CDR1 LNHNV, CDR2 YYDKDF (reference sequence). The CDR3 is made up of 16 amino acids. The CDR3 loop reads CATSRDSAGFAGELFF. The CDR3 DNA reads TGTGCCACCAGCAGAGATTCGGCAGGGTTTGCCGGGGAGCTGTTTTTT.

The V call is TRBV9, the J call TRBJ2-1, with 7 bases identical to TRBD2. CDR1 and CDR2 from the germline V gene are SGDLS and YYNGEE. V was clipped by 0 bases and J by 2 bases; unmatched bases: 5. This CDR3 contains 16 residues. The DNA for the CDR3 is TGTGCCAGCAGCGTAGACGGGAGGTCTACCTACAATGAGCAGTTCTTC. Translation gives CASSVDGRSTYNEQFF. Based on the CDR3 plus reference TRBV9 and TRBJ2-1, the full variable domain is DSGVTQTPKHLITATGQRVTLRCSPRSGDLSVYWYQQSLDQGLQFLIQYYNGEERAKGNILERFSAQQFPDLHSELNLSSLELGDSALYFCASSVDGRSTYNEQFFGPGTRLTVL.

This clone was detected many times. The V and J genes are TRBV6-6 and TRBJ1-1; D unclear. This CDR3 has 13 amino acids. Trimming shortened V by 4 bases and J by 1 base, and 7 bases separated the two germline ends. Germline lookup yields CDR1 MNHNY and CDR2 SVGAGI (reference sequence). CDR3 nucleotide sequence: TGTGCCAGCAGTTTACAGAAGAACACTGAAGCTTTCTTT. Translation: CASSLQKNTEAFF.

The chain is built from TRBV15 and TRBJ2-5; D possibly matches TRBD1 or TRBD2 (6 bases each). The last part of the DNA fits TRBJ2-7 better; the J call may be wrong. This CDR3 is built from 13 residues. Germline assignment: CDR1 LNHNV and CDR2 YYDKDF (reference sequence). The DNA of the CDR3 is TGTGCCACCGCCCCGGGGGCGACCTACGAGCAGTACTTC. It translates to CATAPGATYEQYF.

This clone was seen a handful of times. This rearrangement joins TRBV10-3 to TRBJ2-2; the D gene is possibly TRBD1 (5 bases). CDR1 is ENHRY, CDR2 SYGVKD, per germline. This CDR3 contains 14 residues. V dropped 10 bases and J dropped 0 bases, with 12 bases sitting between them. The CDR3 spells CASRDTANTGELFF. The CDR3 DNA sequence: TGTGCCAGCAGGGATACCGCGAACACCGGGGAGCTGTTTTTT.

The chain recombines TRBV6-6 with TRBJ2-1; TRBD1 aligns across 7 bases. The V gene end was trimmed by 5 bases and the J gene end by 9 bases; junction bases not matched to a gene: 7. The CDR3 extends over 13 amino acids. Germline V gives CDR1 MNHNY, CDR2 SVGAGI (reference sequence). This CDR3 is CASSNRDRSEQFF. The CDR3 DNA is TGTGCCAGCAGTAACCGGGACAGAAGTGAGCAGTTCTTC.

This clone was seen repeatedly, ten times or more. The chain is built from TRBV30 and TRBJ2-3; D may be TRBD2 (5 bases). Germline CDR1 and CDR2: GTSNPN and SVGIG (reference sequence). The CDR3 sequence is 19 residues long. Trimming stripped 3 bases from V and 1 base from J, with 26 bases between. CDR3 in amino acids: CAWSRRTPGPSRGTDTQYF. The DNA for the CDR3 is TGTGCCTGGAGCCGAAGGACTCCCGGCCCCTCCAGAGGCACAGATACGCAGTATTTT. The variable domain in full, with the rest retrieved from reference TRBV30 and TRBJ2-3, is SQTIHQWPATLVQPVGSPLSLECTVEGTSNPNLYWYRQAAGRGLQLLFYSVGIGQISSEVPQNLSASRPQDRQFILSSKKLLLSDSGFYLCAWSRRTPGPSRGTDTQYFGPGTRLTVL.

This clone appeared a few times. The CDR3 sequence: CASSPYEEQYF. CDR3 nucleotides: TGTGCCAGCAGCCCTTATGAAGAGCAGTACTTC. The V call is TRBV7-2, the J call TRBJ2-7; D uncertain. Germline lookup yields CDR1 SGHTA and CDR2 FQGNSA. Trimming shortened V by 5 bases and J by 7 bases, and 9 bases separated the two germline ends. There are 11 residues in the CDR3.

This sequence joins TRBV4-1 and TRBJ2-5, with 7 bases identical to TRBD2. Germline CDR1 is MGHRA and CDR2 is YSYEKL. V was clipped by 4 bases and J by 4 bases; unmatched bases: 12. CDR3 length equals 16 residues. CDR3 DNA: TGCGCCAGCAGCCCCGAGCGGGAAGCGGAACGAGAGACCCAGTACTTC. As protein: CASSPEREAERETQYF.

V usage is TRBV7-9 and J usage is TRBJ2-1; 8 nucleotides match TRBD2. The germline CDR1 and CDR2 sequences are SEHNR and FQNEAQ (reference sequence). The CDR3 has 17 amino acids. J gave up 8 bases and V 2 bases, and 14 bases lay outside the gene matches. As DNA, the CDR3 is TGTGCCAGCAGCTTAATTATGTTCGCGGGAGGTTCAGATGAGCAGTTCTTC. Protein sequence: CASSLIMFAGGSDEQFF. Based on the CDR3 plus reference TRBV7-9 and TRBJ2-1, the full variable domain is DTGVSQNPRHKITKRGQNVTFRCDPISEHNRLYWYRQTLGQGPEFLTYFQNEAQLEKSRLLSDRFSAERPKGSFSTLEIQRTEQGDSAMYLCASSLIMFAGGSDEQFFGPGTRLTVL.

This rearrangement joins TRBV28 to TRBJ2-1; 7 bases fit TRBD2. The germline gives CDR1 MDHEN, CDR2 SYDVKM. Unmatched junction bases numbered 9, after V lost 8 bases and J lost 2 bases. The length of the CDR3 is 15 residues. CDR3 region: CASPPASGPYNEQFF. CDR3 nucleotide sequence: TGTGCCAGCCCCCCGGCTAGCGGACCCTACAATGAGCAGTTCTTC.

The table lists this clone with many counts. The V and J genes are TRBV23-1 and TRBJ1-2; D gene ambiguous. TRBV23-1 is flagged as an ORF with uncertain function. Trimming shortened V by 4 bases and J by 7 bases, and 1 base separated the two germline ends. The CDR3 runs 9 residues. The CDR3 loop is CASSRGYTF. CDR3 DNA sequence: TGCGCCAGCAGTCGTGGCTACACCTTC.

This clone has a handful of counts. The chain uses TRBV6-6 and TRBJ1-1, with 7 bases fitting TRBD1. The V and J ends lost 2 bases and 6 bases, in that order; junction bases with no gene match: 6. Germline V gene lookup returns CDR1 MNHNY and CDR2 SVGAGI (reference sequence). The CDR3 runs to 14 residues. The CDR3 protein is CASSYVSGGSEAFF. Here the CDR3 DNA reads TGTGCCAGCAGTTACGTGTCAGGGGGGTCTGAAGCTTTCTTT.

V usage is TRBV7-2 and J usage is TRBJ1-1, with TRBD1 matching 8 bases. The trim removed 5 bases at V and 3 bases at J, leaving 5 bases unmatched. CDR3 length: 14 amino acids. CDR1 is SGHTA, CDR2 FQGNSA, per germline. Written as DNA, the CDR3 is TGTGCCAGCAGCACCGGACAGGGACACACTGAAGCTTTCTTT. This encodes CASSTGQGHTEAFF.

Many counts were recorded for this clone. V gene TRBV6-4 combines with J gene TRBJ2-1; TRBD2 aligns across 12 bases. Germline V lookup: CDR1 MRHNA, CDR2 SNTAGT. The CDR3 sequence is 14 residues long. Unmatched junction bases numbered 7, after V lost 11 bases and J lost 5 bases. The CDR3 loop is CAPGGLAGHNEQFF. The CDR3 DNA reads TGTGCCCCCGGCGGACTAGCGGGACACAATGAGCAGTTCTTC.

J is TRBJ1-2 and V is TRBV6-6; D might be TRBD1 (5 bases). Germline V gene sequence: CDR1 MNHNY, CDR2 SVGAGI (reference sequence). The CDR3 is made up of 13 amino acids. The ends were cut back, 5 bases at V and 8 bases at J, with 15 bases in the middle. The CDR3 DNA sequence: TGTGCCAGCAGTCCCCGGGACCGTATGGGCTACACCTTC. Its protein is CASSPRDRMGYTF.

This clone was counted between two and nine times. The CDR3 nucleotides read TGCGCCAGCAGCTTGGCCTCGGGACAGGGGTCCCCTGGAAACACCATATATTTT. Translated, it gives CASSLASGQGSPGNTIYF. The genes are TRBV5-1 and TRBJ1-3, with 10 bases fitting TRBD1. CDR3 length equals 18 residues. V shed 0 bases, J shed 2 bases, and the junction held 8 bases outside the gene matches. Germline CDR1 is SGHRS and CDR2 is YFSETQ.

The chain recombines TRBV7-8 with TRBJ1-5, with 7 bases that match TRBD1. The CDR3 covers 16 residues. Germline values: CDR1 SGHVS, CDR2 FQNEAQ. The V segment lost 5 bases and the J segment 5 bases; nucleotides outside the gene matches: 12. CDR3: CASSPRGQAAYQPQHF. DNA of the CDR3: TGTGCCAGCAGCCCGAGAGGACAGGCTGCCTATCAGCCCCAGCATTTT.

At least ten counts were recorded for this clone. This chain links TRBV28 with TRBJ2-7, with D tentatively TRBD2 (6 bases). The CDR3 has 13 residues. V was trimmed by 5 bases and J by 2 bases, leaving 10 bases between them. Looked up from germline, CDR1 is MDHEN and CDR2 is SYDVKM. CDR3 residues: CASSRLGPYEQYF. DNA of the CDR3: TGTGCCAGCAGTCGACTAGGTCCCTACGAGCAGTACTTC.

The rearrangement joins TRBV11-3 to TRBJ2-1, with D tentatively TRBD2 (5 bases). V was pared by 1 base and J by 2 bases, with 9 bases between. Germline values: CDR1 SGHNT, CDR2 YENEEA. The CDR3 is 15 residues long. The CDR3 DNA reads as TGTGCCAGCAGCTTAGGGGCTAGCCCCTACAATGAGCAGTTCTTC. It codes for CASSLGASPYNEQFF.

This clone was detected a few times. This chain connects TRBV2 to TRBJ1-5; 7 nucleotides line up with TRBD1. The CDR3 length is 15 residues. Germline assignment: CDR1 SNHLY and CDR2 FYNNEI. V lost 6 bases and J lost 5; bases outside the gene matches: 10. The CDR3 protein is CASRAGTALHQPQHF. The CDR3 nucleotides read TGTGCCAGCAGGGCCGGGACAGCCTTACATCAGCCCCAGCATTTT.

The chain employs TRBV29-1 and TRBJ2-5, with TRBD2 as a possible D gene (6 bases). CDR1 SQVTM and CDR2 ANQGSEA come from the germline V gene. The ends were cut back, 3 bases at V and 7 bases at J, with 15 bases in the middle. CDR3 length equals 13 residues. CDR3 nucleotide sequence: TGCAGCGTTGAGGAGGGGACGAGGGGGACCCAGTACTTC. Protein sequence: CSVEEGTRGTQYF. Supplemented by reference TRBV29-1 and TRBJ2-5, the full variable domain reads SAVISQKPSRDICQRGTSLTIQCQVDSQVTMMFWYRQQPGQSLTLIATANQGSEATYESGFVIDKFPISRPNLTFSTLTVSNMSPEDSSIYLCSVEEGTRGTQYFGPGTRLLVL.

This clone was counted a few times. The rearrangement links TRBV5-4 to TRBJ2-7, with TRBD1 matching 12 bases. Trimming at V came to 1 base and at J to 5 bases, leaving 4 bases not matched to a gene. The CDR3 is made up of 15 amino acids. Germline CDR1 is SGHNT and CDR2 is YYREEE (reference sequence). CDR3 sequence reads: CASSLSGTGGDEQYF. As DNA, the CDR3 is TGTGCCAGCAGCTTGTCTGGGACAGGGGGCGACGAGCAGTACTTC. The full variable domain, with the rest looked up from reference TRBV5-4 and TRBJ2-7, is ETGVTQSPTHLIKTRGQQVTLRCSSQSGHNTVSWYQQALGQGPQFIFQYYREEENGRGNFPPRFSGLQFPNYSSELNVNALELDDSALYLCASSLSGTGGDEQYFGPGTRLTVT.

This clone was counted between two and nine times. The chain carries TRBV7-9 and TRBJ2-2; D might be TRBD1 or TRBD2, each matching 5 bases. From germline, CDR1 is SEHNR and CDR2 FQNEAQ (reference sequence). There are 15 residues in the CDR3. Trimming left V 2 bases short and J 6 bases short, with 13 bases between. The chain's CDR3 is CASSLPGQLAGELFF. The CDR3 DNA is TGTGCCAGCAGCTTACCGGGGCAACTGGCCGGGGAGCTGTTTTTT.

At least ten counts were recorded for this clone. The chain couples TRBV7-8 to TRBJ2-5, with TRBD2 matching over 14 bases. Trimming took 1 base from V and 5 from J; bases not matched to a gene: 6. CDR1 is SGHVS and CDR2 is FQNEAQ in the germline V gene. The CDR3 is 17 amino acids. CDR3 sequence reads: CASSLGRLAGGKETQYF. In nucleotides, the CDR3 is TGTGCCAGCAGCTTAGGGAGACTAGCGGGAGGGAAGGAGACCCAGTACTTC.

The chain links TRBV7-2 to TRBJ2-5, with a weak D call TRBD2 (6 bases). CDR3 length: 15 residues. Trimming took 3 bases from V and 4 from J, leaving 15 bases between them. CDR1 SGHTA and CDR2 FQGNSA come from the germline V gene. The CDR3 nucleotides are TGTGCCAGCAGCTTTAATGCGGGACCGTTAGAGACCCAGTACTTC. Protein sequence: CASSFNAGPLETQYF.

This clone was seen repeatedly, ten times or more. This sequence joins TRBV4-2 and TRBJ1-2, with 7 bases that match TRBD1. V trimming: 2 bases; J trimming: 5 bases; junction bases outside the gene matches: 5. Germline loops: CDR1 LGHNA, CDR2 YNFKEQ. The CDR3 spans 14 residues. CDR3 nucleotide sequence: TGTGCCAGCAGCCAAATTGGGACAGCTTATGGCTACACCTTC. Protein product: CASSQIGTAYGYTF.

This clone turned up a few times. V usage is TRBV6-5 and J usage is TRBJ1-3; perhaps TRBD1 as D (6 bases). The CDR3 is 15 residues long. CDR1 is MNHEY and CDR2 is SVGAGI in the germline V gene. Trimming left V 2 bases short and J 2 bases short, with 10 bases between. DNA for the CDR3: TGTGCCAGCAGTTACGGGGGCACTACTGGAAACACCATATATTTT. Translation gives CASSYGGTTGNTIYF.

This clone came up a few times. The rearrangement links TRBV6-6 to TRBJ2-7; 7 nucleotides align to TRBD1. The CDR3 totals 15 residues. Trimming removed 2 bases from V and 5 bases from J; junction bases left unmatched: 9. CDR1 is MNHNY, CDR2 SVGAGI, per germline (reference sequence). Here the CDR3 reads CASSYVTGPQNEQYF. The CDR3 DNA reads TGTGCCAGCAGTTACGTGACAGGGCCCCAAAACGAGCAGTACTTC.